This TCR beta chain was documented in a study of T-cell reconstitution after alpha-beta-depleted transplantation in children. Study-wide results and limits: T cells produced anew were the main source of T-cell counts and diversity one year after transplant. Reports say that about two months after transplant, the alpha-beta T cells came out of several hundred graft clones that had expanded.

Points on this clonotype: Its antigen remains unknown.

Library preparation (for TCRbeta) was performed with unique molecular identifiers. One entry per CDR3 protein, called by TCRdb with MiXCR from the PCR reads. The sample shows 500,000 to 650,000 distinct CDR3 sequences, 9.5% to 12% of them seen only once. Specimen: PBMCs, mostly from graft donor cells, collected 180 days after TCRalphabeta/CD19-depleted stem cell transplant. The TCR comes from a female patient under 10 years old who had a stem cell transplant for aplastic anemia, so the T cells may come from the graft donor.

DNA for the CDR3: TGTGCCAGCAGCCTACAGGGTCCGGGCACCGGGGAGCTGTTTTTT. Translated, it gives CASSLQGPGTGELFF. The chain carries TRBV27 and TRBJ2-2; possibly TRBD1 for D (6 bases). Trimming removed 6 bases at V and 4 bases at J, with 15 bases between. Germline-derived CDR1 and CDR2 are MNHEY and SMNVEV (reference sequence). The CDR3 is 15 residues long.